This paragraph covers one T cell receptor beta chain sequence. This sample was included in a study of blood T cell repertoires in COVID-19. Overall study context: Spain, Italy and the United States supplied samples that represented acute and convalescent COVID-19. PBMCs, B-cell-depleted T cells, or T cells were the source of the cDNA or gDNA that made up the material.

Source study methods: Reference gene primers were amplified, and this amplification served to estimate nucleated cell counts. Sequencing used immunoSEQ multiplex PCR; TCRdb keeps in-frame clones, though not all of them. V, J and clone size were drawn from that table, and D and trimming were deduced from the DNA. Here the sample spans approximately 130,000 clones, roughly 85% being singletons. The clonotype comes from a human donor in a cohort sampled during active COVID-19. Specimen: peripheral blood.

The CDR3 region has the DNA TGTGCCAGCCTTCTCAGGGAGGCCACTGAAGCTTTCTTT. It specifies CASLLREATEAFF. The gene calls are TRBV21-1 and TRBJ1-1. TRBV21-1 is assigned pseudogene status. CDR3 length: 13 amino acids.